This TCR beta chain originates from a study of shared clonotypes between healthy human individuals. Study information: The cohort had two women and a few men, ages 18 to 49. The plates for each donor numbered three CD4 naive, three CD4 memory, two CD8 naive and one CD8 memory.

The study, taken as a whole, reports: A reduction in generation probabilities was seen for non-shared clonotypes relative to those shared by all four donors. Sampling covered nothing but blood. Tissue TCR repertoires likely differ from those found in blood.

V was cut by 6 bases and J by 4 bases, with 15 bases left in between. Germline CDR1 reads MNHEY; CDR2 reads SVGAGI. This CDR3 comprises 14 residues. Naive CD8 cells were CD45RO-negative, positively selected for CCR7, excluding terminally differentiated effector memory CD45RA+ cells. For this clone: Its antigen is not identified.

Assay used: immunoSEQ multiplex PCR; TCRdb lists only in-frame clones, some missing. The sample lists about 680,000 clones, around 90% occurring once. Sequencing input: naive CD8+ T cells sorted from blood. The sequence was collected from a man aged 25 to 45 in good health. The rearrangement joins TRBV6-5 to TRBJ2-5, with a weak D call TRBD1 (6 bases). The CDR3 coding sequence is TGTGCCAGCAGGACCCTCACAGGGATAGAGACCCAGTACTTC. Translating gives CASRTLTGIETQYF.